This T cell receptor beta chain is from a study of early T cells in non-severe SARS-CoV-2 infection. Study background: The sequenced material was bulk RNA from unsorted whole blood, and its chains were unpaired. Study-wide results and caveats: VDJdb matches were skewed toward anti-spike CD8 T cell responses.

V was pared by 4 bases and J by 2 bases, with 7 bases between. From germline, CDR1 is KGHDR and CDR2 SFDVKD. This CDR3 comprises 13 residues. Regarding this clonotype: Its antigen is unknown.

In the library, individual cDNA molecules carried attached unique molecular identifiers. TCRdb fed the 5' RACE reads into MiXCR, producing one record per CDR3 protein. The sample consists of 100,000 to 150,000 distinct CDR3 sequences, 15% of them appearing once. The rearrangement joins TRBV24-1 to TRBJ2-5; D is unclear. Input material: whole blood. The clonotype was recovered from an adult who was a healthcare worker with PCR-confirmed SARS-CoV-2 infection or an uninfected control (not recorded which). The CDR3 protein is CATSDASQETQYF. The CDR3 nucleotides are TGTGCCACCAGTGACGCATCGCAAGAGACCCAGTACTTC.